This is a list of T cell receptor beta chains from one sample in a study of regulatory T cells in long-lasting Graves disease. TCRdb called the multiplex PCR reads again in MiXCR, with one record for every CDR3 protein. Seen here are a few hundred thousand distinct CDR3 sequences, around a fifth observed once, and the top ten hold around 13%. Material: peripheral blood mononuclear cells (PBMCs), obtained when the disease was refractory, from a patient treated with antithyroid drugs. These receptors were obtained from a female donor with Graves disease. Each CDR3 is given with its conserved first and last residue. Fields, in order: J gene, D gene, clone size, V gene, CDR3 protein, CDR3 DNA. D genes are given only for firm matches. Where a row states a size, it is once, few, many or the class of an expanded clone; other rows omit it.

j_call: TRBJ1-5
d_call: -
clone_size: many
v_call: TRBV15
cdr3_aa: CATSSAFRLPQHF
cdr3_nt: TGTGCCACCAGCAGTGCGTTCCGGCTGCCCCAGCATTTT

j_call: TRBJ2-4
d_call: TRBD2
clone_size: few
v_call: TRBV3-1
cdr3_aa: CASSLRDYQGENIQYF
cdr3_nt: TGTGCCAGCAGCCTCCGGGACTACCAAGGGGAAAACATTCAGTACTTC

j_call: TRBJ1-2
d_call: -
clone_size: few
v_call: TRBV19
cdr3_aa: CASSKPFTGNYGYTF
cdr3_nt: TGTGCCAGTAGTAAACCGTTTACAGGGAACTATGGCTACACCTTC

j_call: TRBJ2-7
d_call: TRBD2
clone_size: -
v_call: TRBV6-1
cdr3_aa: CASRSTGRGAYEQYF
cdr3_nt: TGTGCCAGCCGGAGTACCGGACGGGGGGCCTACGAGCAGTACTTC

j_call: TRBJ2-7
d_call: -
clone_size: many
v_call: TRBV6-1
cdr3_aa: CATHGGYEQYF
cdr3_nt: TGTGCCACTCACGGAGGGTACGAGCAGTACTTC

j_call: TRBJ1-4
d_call: -
clone_size: many
v_call: TRBV12-5
cdr3_aa: CASRNEKLFF
cdr3_nt: TGTGCTAGTCGAAATGAAAAACTGTTTTTT

j_call: TRBJ1-1
d_call: -
clone_size: many
v_call: TRBV10-3
cdr3_aa: CAISESTGGNTEAFF
cdr3_nt: TGTGCCATCAGTGAGTCGACCGGGGGGAACACTGAAGCTTTCTTT

j_call: TRBJ2-7
d_call: -
clone_size: many
v_call: TRBV28
cdr3_aa: CASSSIRYEQYF
cdr3_nt: TGTGCCAGCAGCTCCATTCGCTACGAGCAGTACTTC

j_call: TRBJ1-5
d_call: -
clone_size: many
v_call: TRBV28
cdr3_aa: CASSLNPGQPQHF
cdr3_nt: TGTGCCAGCAGTTTAAATCCTGGGCAGCCCCAGCATTTT

j_call: TRBJ2-7
d_call: -
clone_size: many
v_call: TRBV6-1
cdr3_aa: CASTWGTPSYEQYF
cdr3_nt: TGTGCCAGCACCTGGGGGACACCTTCCTACGAGCAGTACTTC

j_call: TRBJ1-5
d_call: TRBD1
clone_size: few
v_call: TRBV27
cdr3_aa: CASGQGDRDQPQHF
cdr3_nt: TGTGCCAGCGGCCAAGGGGACAGGGACCAGCCCCAGCATTTT

j_call: TRBJ1-1
d_call: TRBD1
clone_size: many
v_call: TRBV7-2
cdr3_aa: CASSPIQGGTEAFF
cdr3_nt: TGTGCCAGCAGCCCGATACAGGGGGGAACTGAAGCTTTCTTT

j_call: TRBJ2-5
d_call: -
clone_size: many
v_call: TRBV13
cdr3_aa: CASSLWGLGETQYF
cdr3_nt: TGTGCCAGCAGCTTATGGGGCCTGGGGGAGACCCAGTACTTC

j_call: TRBJ2-5
d_call: -
clone_size: -
v_call: TRBV29-1
cdr3_aa: CSVVGTYTFQETQYF
cdr3_nt: TGCAGCGTTGTTGGCACATATACCTTTCAAGAGACCCAGTACTTC

j_call: TRBJ2-7
d_call: -
clone_size: many
v_call: TRBV7-2
cdr3_aa: CASTPGTNLGDEQYF
cdr3_nt: TGTGCCAGCACTCCCGGGACCAACCTTGGGGACGAGCAGTACTTC

j_call: TRBJ2-3
d_call: -
clone_size: -
v_call: TRBV3-1
cdr3_aa: CASTPGAPADTQYF
cdr3_nt: TGTGCCAGCACCCCAGGAGCCCCGGCAGATACGCAGTATTTT